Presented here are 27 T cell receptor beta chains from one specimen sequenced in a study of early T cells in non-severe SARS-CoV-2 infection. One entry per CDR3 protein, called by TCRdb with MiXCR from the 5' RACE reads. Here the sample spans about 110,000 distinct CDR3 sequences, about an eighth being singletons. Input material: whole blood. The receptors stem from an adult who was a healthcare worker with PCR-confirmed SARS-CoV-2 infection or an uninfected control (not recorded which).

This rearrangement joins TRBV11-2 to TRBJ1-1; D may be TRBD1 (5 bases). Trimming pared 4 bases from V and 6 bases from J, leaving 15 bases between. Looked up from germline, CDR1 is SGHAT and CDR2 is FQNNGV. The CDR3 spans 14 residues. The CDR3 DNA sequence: TGTGCCAGCAGCTCGGTTGTGGGGGTCGCTGAAGCTTTCTTT. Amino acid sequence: CASSSVVGVAEAFF.

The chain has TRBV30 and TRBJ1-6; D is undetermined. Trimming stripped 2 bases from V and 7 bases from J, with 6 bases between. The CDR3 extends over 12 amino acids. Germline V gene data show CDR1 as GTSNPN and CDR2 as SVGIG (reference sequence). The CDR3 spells CAWSPANSPLHF. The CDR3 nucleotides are TGTGCCTGGAGTCCCGCGAATTCACCCCTCCACTTT.

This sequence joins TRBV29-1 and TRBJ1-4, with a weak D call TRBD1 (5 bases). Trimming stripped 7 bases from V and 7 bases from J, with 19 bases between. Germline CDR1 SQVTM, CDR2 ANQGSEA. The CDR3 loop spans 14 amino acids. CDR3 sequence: CSAQLHTGGEKLFF. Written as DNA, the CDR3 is TGCAGCGCCCAACTACACACAGGTGGTGAAAAACTGTTTTTT.

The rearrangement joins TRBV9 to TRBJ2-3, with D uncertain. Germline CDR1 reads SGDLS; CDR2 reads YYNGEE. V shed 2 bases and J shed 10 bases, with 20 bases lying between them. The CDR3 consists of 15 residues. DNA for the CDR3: TGTGCCAGCAGCGTGCAACCCGAGCCAGTTGAGCCGCAGTATTTT. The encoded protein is CASSVQPEPVEPQYF.

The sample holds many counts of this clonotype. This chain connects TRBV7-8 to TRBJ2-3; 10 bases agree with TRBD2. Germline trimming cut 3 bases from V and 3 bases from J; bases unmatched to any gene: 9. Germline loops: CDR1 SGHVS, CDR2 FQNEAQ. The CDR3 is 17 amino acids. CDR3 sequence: CASSFERLAGVTDTQYF. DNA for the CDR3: TGTGCCAGCAGCTTTGAGAGGCTAGCGGGAGTGACAGATACGCAGTATTTT.

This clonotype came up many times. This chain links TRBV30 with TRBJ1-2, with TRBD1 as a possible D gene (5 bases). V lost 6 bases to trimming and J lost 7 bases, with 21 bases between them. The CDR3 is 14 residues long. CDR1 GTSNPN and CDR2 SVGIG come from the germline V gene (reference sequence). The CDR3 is CACPFRDGPFGYTF. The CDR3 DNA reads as TGTGCCTGTCCTTTCCGGGACGGTCCGTTTGGCTACACCTTC.

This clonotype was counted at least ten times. The CDR3 DNA reads TGTGCCAGCAGCGTATCGGCCGGTTCCTACAATGAGCAGTTCTTC. Protein sequence: CASSVSAGSYNEQFF. The chain joins TRBV9 to TRBJ2-1; D unresolved. The CDR3 runs 15 residues. CDR1 is SGDLS, CDR2 YYNGEE, per germline. V shed 1 base and J shed 1 base, with 9 bases lying between them.

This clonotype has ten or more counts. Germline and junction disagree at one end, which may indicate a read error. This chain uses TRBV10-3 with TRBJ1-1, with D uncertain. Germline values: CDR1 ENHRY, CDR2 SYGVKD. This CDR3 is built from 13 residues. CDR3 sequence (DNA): TGTGCCATCAGTGAAGTTCTGAACGCTGAAGCTTTCTTT. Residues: CAISEVLNAEAFF.

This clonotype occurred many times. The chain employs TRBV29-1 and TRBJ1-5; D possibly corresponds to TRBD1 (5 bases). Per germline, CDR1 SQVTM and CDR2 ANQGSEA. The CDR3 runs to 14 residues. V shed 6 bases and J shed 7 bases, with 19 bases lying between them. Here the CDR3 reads CSVVGGDGGQPQHF. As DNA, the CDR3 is TGCAGCGTAGTCGGAGGGGACGGGGGACAGCCCCAGCATTTT. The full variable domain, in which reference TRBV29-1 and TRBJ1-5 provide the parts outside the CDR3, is SAVISQKPSRDICQRGTSLTIQCQVDSQVTMMFWYRQQPGQSLTLIATANQGSEATYESGFVIDKFPISRPNLTFSTLTVSNMSPEDSSIYLCSVVGGDGGQPQHFGDGTRLSIL.

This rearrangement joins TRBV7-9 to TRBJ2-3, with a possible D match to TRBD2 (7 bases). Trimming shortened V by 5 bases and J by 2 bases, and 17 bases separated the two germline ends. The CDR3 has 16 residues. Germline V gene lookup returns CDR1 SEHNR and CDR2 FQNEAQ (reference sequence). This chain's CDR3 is CASSPWGGADTDTQYF. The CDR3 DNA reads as TGTGCCAGCAGCCCGTGGGGGGGGGCCGACACAGATACGCAGTATTTT.

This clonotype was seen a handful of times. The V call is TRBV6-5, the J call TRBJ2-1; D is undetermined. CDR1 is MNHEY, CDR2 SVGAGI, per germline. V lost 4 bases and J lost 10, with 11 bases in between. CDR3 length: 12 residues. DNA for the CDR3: TGTGCCAGCAGTTCGGGCCCGCCCGAGCAGTTCTTC. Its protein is CASSSGPPEQFF.

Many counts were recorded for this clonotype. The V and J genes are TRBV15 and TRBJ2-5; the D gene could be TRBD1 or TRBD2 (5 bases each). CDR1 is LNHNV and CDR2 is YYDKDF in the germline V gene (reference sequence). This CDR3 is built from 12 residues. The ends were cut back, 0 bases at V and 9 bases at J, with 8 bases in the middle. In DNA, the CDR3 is TGTGCCACCAGCAGAGATTTGGGGGCCCAGTACTTC. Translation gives CATSRDLGAQYF.

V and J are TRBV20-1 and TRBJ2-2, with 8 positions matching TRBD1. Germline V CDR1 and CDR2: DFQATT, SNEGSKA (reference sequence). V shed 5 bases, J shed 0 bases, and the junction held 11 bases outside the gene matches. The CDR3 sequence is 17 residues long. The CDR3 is CSARNPDRAANTGELFF. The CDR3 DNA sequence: TGCAGTGCTCGCAATCCGGACAGGGCCGCGAACACCGGGGAGCTGTTTTTT.

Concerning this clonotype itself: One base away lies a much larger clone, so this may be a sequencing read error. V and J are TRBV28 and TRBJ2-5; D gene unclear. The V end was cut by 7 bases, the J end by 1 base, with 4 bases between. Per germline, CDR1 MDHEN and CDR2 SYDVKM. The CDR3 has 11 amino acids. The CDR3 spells CASTSQETQYF. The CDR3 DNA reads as TGTGCCAGCACCTCCCAAGAGACCCAGTACTTC. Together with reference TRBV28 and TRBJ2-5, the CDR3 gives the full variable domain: DVKVTQSSRYLVKRTGEKVFLECVQDMDHENMFWYRQDPGLGLRLIYFSYDVKMKEKGDIPEGYSVSREKKERFSLILESASTNQTSMYLCASTSQETQYFGPGTRLLVL.

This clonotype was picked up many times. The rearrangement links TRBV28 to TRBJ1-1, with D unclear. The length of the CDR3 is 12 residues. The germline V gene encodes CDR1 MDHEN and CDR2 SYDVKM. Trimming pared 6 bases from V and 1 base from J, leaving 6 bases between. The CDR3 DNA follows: TGTGCCAGCAGATACAGGAACACTGAAGCTTTCTTT. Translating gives CASRYRNTEAFF. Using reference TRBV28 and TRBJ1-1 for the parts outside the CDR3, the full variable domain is DVKVTQSSRYLVKRTGEKVFLECVQDMDHENMFWYRQDPGLGLRLIYFSYDVKMKEKGDIPEGYSVSREKKERFSLILESASTNQTSMYLCASRYRNTEAFFGQGTRLTVV.

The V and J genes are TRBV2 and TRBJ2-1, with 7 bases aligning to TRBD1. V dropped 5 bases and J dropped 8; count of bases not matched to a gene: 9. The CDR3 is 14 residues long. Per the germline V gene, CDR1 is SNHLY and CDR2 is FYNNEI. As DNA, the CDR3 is TGTGCCAGCAGTCTCGACAGGGTAGGACATGAGCAGTTCTTC. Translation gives CASSLDRVGHEQFF.

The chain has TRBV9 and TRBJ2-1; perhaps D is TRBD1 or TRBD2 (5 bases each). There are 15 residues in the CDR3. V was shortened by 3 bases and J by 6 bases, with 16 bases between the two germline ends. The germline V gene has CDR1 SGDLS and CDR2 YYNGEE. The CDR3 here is CASSELGTPSNEQFF. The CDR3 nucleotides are TGTGCCAGCAGCGAGCTGGGGACCCCGAGCAATGAGCAGTTCTTC.

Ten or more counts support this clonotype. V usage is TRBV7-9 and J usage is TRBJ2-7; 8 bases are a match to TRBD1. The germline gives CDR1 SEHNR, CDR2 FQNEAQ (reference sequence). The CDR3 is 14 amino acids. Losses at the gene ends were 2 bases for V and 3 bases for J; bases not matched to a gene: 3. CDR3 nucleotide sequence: TGTGCCAGCAGCTTAAAGGGACAGGACTACGAGCAGTACTTC. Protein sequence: CASSLKGQDYEQYF.

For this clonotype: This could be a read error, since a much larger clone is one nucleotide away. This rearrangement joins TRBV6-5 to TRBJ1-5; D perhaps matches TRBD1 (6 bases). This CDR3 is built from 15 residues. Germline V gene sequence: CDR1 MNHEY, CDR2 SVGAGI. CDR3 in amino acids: CTLRRSRGVQQPQHF. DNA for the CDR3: TGTACCCTCAGGAGGTCCAGGGGTGTTCAGCAGCCCCAGCATTTT.

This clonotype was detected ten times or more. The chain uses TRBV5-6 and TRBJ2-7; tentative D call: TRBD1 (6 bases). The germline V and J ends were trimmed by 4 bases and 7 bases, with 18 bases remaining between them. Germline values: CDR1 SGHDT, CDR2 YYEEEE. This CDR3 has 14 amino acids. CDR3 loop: CASSRTGLRWEQYF. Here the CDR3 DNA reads TGTGCCAGCAGCCGTACAGGGCTACGATGGGAGCAGTACTTC.

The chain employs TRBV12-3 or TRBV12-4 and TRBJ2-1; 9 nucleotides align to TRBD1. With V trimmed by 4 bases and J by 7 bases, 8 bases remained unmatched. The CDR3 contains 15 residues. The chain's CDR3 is CASSSDRGKRNEQFF. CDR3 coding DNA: TGTGCCAGCAGTTCGGACAGGGGAAAAAGGAATGAGCAGTTCTTC.

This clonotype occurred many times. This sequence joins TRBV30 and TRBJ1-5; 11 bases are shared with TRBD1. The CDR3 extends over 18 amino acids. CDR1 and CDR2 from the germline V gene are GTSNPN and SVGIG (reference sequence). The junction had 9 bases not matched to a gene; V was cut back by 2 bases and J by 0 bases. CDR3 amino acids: CAWSRTGGVGHSNQPQHF. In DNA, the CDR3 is TGTGCCTGGAGTCGGACAGGGGGCGTCGGGCATAGCAATCAGCCCCAGCATTTT.

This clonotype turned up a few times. This CDR3 is CASQNRGKSEQFF. Here the CDR3 DNA reads TGTGCCAGTCAGAACAGGGGAAAGTCTGAGCAGTTCTTC. The rearrangement links TRBV11-1 to TRBJ2-1, with 7 bases aligning to TRBD1. The CDR3 spans 13 residues. The germline CDR1 and CDR2 sequences are SGHAT and FQDESV (reference sequence). With 9 bases clipped from V and 9 bases from J, the junction kept 11 bases outside the gene matches.

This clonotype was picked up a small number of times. The CDR3 region has the DNA TGTGCCAGCAGTCGGGGACTAGCCCTGAAGACCCAGTACTTC. Translating it yields CASSRGLALKTQYF. The V call is TRBV12-3 or TRBV12-4, the J call TRBJ2-5; 9 bases match TRBD2. The length of the CDR3 is 14 residues. V shed 5 bases, J shed 6 bases, and the junction held 7 bases outside the gene matches.

This chain's CDR3 is CASSYSIGATYNEQFF. CDR3 nucleotides: TGTGCCAGCAGTTACTCTATCGGGGCTACCTACAATGAGCAGTTCTTC. This sequence joins TRBV6-6 and TRBJ2-1, with D perhaps being TRBD1 or TRBD2 (5 bases each). This CDR3 region has 16 residues. Germline lookup yields CDR1 MNHNY and CDR2 SVGAGI (reference sequence). The ends were cut back, 0 bases at V and 2 bases at J, with 11 bases in the middle.

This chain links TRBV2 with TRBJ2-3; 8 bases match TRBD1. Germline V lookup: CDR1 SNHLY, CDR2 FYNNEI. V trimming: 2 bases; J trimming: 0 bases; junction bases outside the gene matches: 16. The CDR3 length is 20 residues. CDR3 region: CASSESWRQGSTTSTDTQYF. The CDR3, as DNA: TGTGCCAGCAGTGAATCTTGGAGACAGGGGTCGACTACTAGCACAGATACGCAGTATTTT.

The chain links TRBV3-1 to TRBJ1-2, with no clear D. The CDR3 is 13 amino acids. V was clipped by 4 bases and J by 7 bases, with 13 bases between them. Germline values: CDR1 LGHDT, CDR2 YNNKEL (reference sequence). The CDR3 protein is CASSPGLASGYTF. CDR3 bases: TGTGCCAGCAGCCCAGGACTCGCTAGTGGCTACACCTTC.